This TCR beta chain was captured in a study of blood T cell repertoires in COVID-19. Clones were read by immunoSEQ multiplex PCR, and TCRdb kept only the in-frame ones, dropping some. Among 150,000 to 200,000 clones, roughly four fifths were seen once, and the ten largest hold around 2.4%. The CDR3 totals 14 residues. From germline, CDR1 is LNHDA and CDR2 SQIVND (reference sequence). The junction had 6 bases not matched to a gene; V was cut back by 9 bases and J by 3 bases. The receptor was isolated from a human donor with acute or convalescent COVID-19. The donor label of this sample is uncertain. Sequencing input: peripheral blood. The V call is TRBV19, the J call TRBJ2-1, with 9 bases that match TRBD2. CDR3 sequence reads: CARLGRGGYNEQFF. DNA for the CDR3: TGTGCCAGGCTGGGGCGGGGGGGCTACAATGAGCAGTTCTTC.